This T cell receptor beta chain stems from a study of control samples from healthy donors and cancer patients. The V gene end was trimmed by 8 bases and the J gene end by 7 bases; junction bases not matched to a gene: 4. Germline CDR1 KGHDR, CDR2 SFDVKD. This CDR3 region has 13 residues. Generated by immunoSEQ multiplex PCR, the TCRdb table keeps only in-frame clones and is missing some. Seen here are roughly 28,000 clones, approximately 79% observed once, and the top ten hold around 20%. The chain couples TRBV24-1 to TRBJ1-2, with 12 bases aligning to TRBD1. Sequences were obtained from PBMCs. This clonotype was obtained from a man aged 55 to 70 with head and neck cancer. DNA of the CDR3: TGTGCCACCATGGGACAGGGGGCGGGTGGCTACACCTTC. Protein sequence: CATMGQGAGGYTF.